These 20 T cell receptor beta chains were sequenced from one sample in a study of T cell changes during pregnancy in multiple sclerosis. Here immunoSEQ multiplex PCR was the method, and the copy in TCRdb shows in-frame clones only, minus some. The sample lists tens of thousands of clones, almost 95% occurring once. Source: peripheral blood, taken in the third trimester of pregnancy. The receptors here all came from a female donor in good health, enrolled as a control in a pregnancy study.

The V gene is TRBV6-4, the J gene TRBJ2-3; possible D gene TRBD2, 6 bases. The CDR3 is made up of 15 amino acids. Germline-derived CDR1 and CDR2 are MRHNA and SNTAGT. The V gene lost 2 bases and the J gene lost 4 bases, with 13 bases spanning the gap. DNA of the CDR3: TGTGCCAGCAGTGACAGGGGCGGGGATCCAGATACGCAGTATTTT. Its protein is CASSDRGGDPDTQYF.

With respect to this clone: A read error may produce the germline difference seen at one junction end. This chain joins TRBV27 and TRBJ2-1, with 11 bases identical to TRBD2. Looked up from germline, CDR1 is MNHEY and CDR2 is SMNVEV (reference sequence). The CDR3 extends over 15 amino acids. CDR3 amino acids: CASSPHPTSGMRWIF. The CDR3 DNA is TGTGCCAGCAGTCCTCACCCGACTAGCGGGATGCGGTGGATCTTC.

The rearrangement uses TRBV9 and TRBJ2-7; 7 bases are shared with TRBD1. The CDR3 contains 16 residues. Unmatched junction bases numbered 7, after V lost 0 bases and J lost 1 base. Germline CDR1 SGDLS, CDR2 YYNGEE. The CDR3 DNA reads as TGTGCCAGCAGCGTAGAGGGGACAGCTCTTTCCTACGAGCAGTACTTC. Residues: CASSVEGTALSYEQYF. Using reference TRBV9 and TRBJ2-7 for the parts outside the CDR3, the full variable domain is DSGVTQTPKHLITATGQRVTLRCSPRSGDLSVYWYQQSLDQGLQFLIQYYNGEERAKGNILERFSAQQFPDLHSELNLSSLELGDSALYFCASSVEGTALSYEQYFGPGTRLTVT.

This clone is categorized as medium-sized. The same CDR3 also results from other DNA sequences found in this sample. This chain uses TRBV6-4 with TRBJ2-3; 9 bases match TRBD2. The CDR3 loop spans 16 amino acids. The ends lost 0 bases at V and 1 base at J; junction bases unmatched: 2. The germline V gene encodes CDR1 MRHNA and CDR2 SNTAGT. The CDR3 protein is CASSDSGGRGTDTQYF. CDR3 DNA sequence: TGTGCCAGCAGTGACTCGGGCGGGAGGGGCACAGATACGCAGTATTTT.

The V call is TRBV6-1, the J call TRBJ2-7; 7 positions match TRBD2. V gave up 1 base and J gave up 3 bases; unmatched junction bases: 6. This CDR3 has 15 residues. Germline values: CDR1 MNHNS, CDR2 SASEGT. The CDR3 spells CASSEGGGRIYEQYF. DNA for the CDR3: TGTGCCAGCAGTGAAGGGGGGGGTCGGATCTACGAGCAGTACTTC.

The chain has TRBV19 and TRBJ1-5; D is possibly TRBD1 (5 bases). Germline values: CDR1 LNHDA, CDR2 SQIVND (reference sequence). This CDR3 has 17 residues. The germline V and J ends were trimmed by 4 bases and 0 bases, with 16 bases remaining between them. DNA of the CDR3: TGTGCCAGTAGTAGACGACAGTTTTCTTATAGCAATCAGCCCCAGCATTTT. Its protein is CASSRRQFSYSNQPQHF. Combining the CDR3 with reference TRBV19 and TRBJ1-5 gives the whole variable domain DGGITQSPKYLFRKEGQNVTLSCEQNLNHDAMYWYRQDPGQGLRLIYYSQIVNDFQKGDIAEGYSVSREKKESFPLTVTSAQKNPTAFYLCASSRRQFSYSNQPQHFGDGTRLSIL.

The V gene is TRBV28, the J gene TRBJ2-7, with 7 bases lining up with TRBD2. The CDR3 consists of 16 residues. V trimming: 2 bases; J trimming: 0 bases; junction bases outside the gene matches: 7. Germline V gene sequence: CDR1 MDHEN, CDR2 SYDVKM. This CDR3 is CASSLSGDSSSYEQYF. The CDR3 DNA reads TGTGCCAGCAGTTTAAGCGGGGACTCCAGCTCCTACGAGCAGTACTTC.

The gene calls are TRBV5-6 and TRBJ2-1; D is perhaps TRBD2 (6 bases). The V gene's germline CDR1 is SGHDT and CDR2 YYEEEE. The CDR3 covers 13 residues. The V and J ends lost 4 bases and 8 bases respectively, with 13 bases between them. The CDR3 reads CASSPLTGDEQFF. Here the CDR3 DNA reads TGTGCCAGCAGCCCCTTGACGGGAGATGAGCAGTTCTTC. Looking up the rest from reference TRBV5-6 and TRBJ2-1 gives the full variable domain: DAGVTQSPTHLIKTRGQQVTLRCSPKSGHDTVSWYQQALGQGPQFIFQYYEEEERQRGNFPDRFSGHQFPNYSSELNVNALLLGDSALYLCASSPLTGDEQFFGPGTRLTVL.

The chain combines TRBV5-1 with TRBJ2-2; D might be TRBD1 (5 bases). Per germline, CDR1 SGHRS and CDR2 YFSETQ. V lost 0 bases to trimming and J lost 5 bases, with 17 bases between them. This CDR3 has 17 amino acids. In DNA form, the CDR3 reads TGCGCCAGCAGCTTGGATTTTGGGCAGGGAAGGACCGGGGAGCTGTTTTTT. Translating gives CASSLDFGQGRTGELFF.

Here the CDR3 reads CASSLHTANTEAFF. The CDR3 DNA reads TGTGCCAGCAGTTTACACACAGCGAACACTGAAGCTTTCTTT. This chain links TRBV27 with TRBJ1-1; no firm D call. The V gene's germline CDR1 is MNHEY and CDR2 SMNVEV (reference sequence). The CDR3 length is 14 residues. V was shortened by 2 bases and J by 1 base, with 8 bases between the two germline ends.

V usage is TRBV2 and J usage is TRBJ2-7; 10 nucleotides line up with TRBD2. Germline V gives CDR1 SNHLY, CDR2 FYNNEI. With 11 bases clipped from V and 3 bases from J, the junction kept 10 bases outside the gene matches. CDR3 length: 14 residues. This CDR3 reads CASREASGGYEQYF. The CDR3 bases are TGTGCCTCCCGCGAGGCTAGCGGGGGCTACGAGCAGTACTTC.

CDR3 sequence (DNA): TGTGCCAGCAGCGGACCCGGTGGAGCGGGGCCAACCTACAATGAGCAGTTCTTC. It is translated as CASSGPGGAGPTYNEQFF. The rearrangement uses TRBV9 and TRBJ2-1; 7 bases align to TRBD2. The CDR3 covers 18 residues. Germline CDR1 reads SGDLS; CDR2 reads YYNGEE. Losses at the gene ends were 3 bases for V and 2 bases for J; bases not matched to a gene: 14. Full variable domain (missing parts from reference TRBV9 and TRBJ2-1): DSGVTQTPKHLITATGQRVTLRCSPRSGDLSVYWYQQSLDQGLQFLIQYYNGEERAKGNILERFSAQQFPDLHSELNLSSLELGDSALYFCASSGPGGAGPTYNEQFFGPGTRLTVL.

J is TRBJ1-6 and V is TRBV10-2; D possibly corresponds to TRBD1 (6 bases). Germline values: CDR1 WSHSY, CDR2 SAAADI. The ends were cut back, 8 bases at V and 6 bases at J, with 17 bases in the middle. CDR3 length: 15 residues. The CDR3 coding sequence is TGCGCCAGCGTAGGGGGGGCGGGTAGTAATTCACCCCTCCACTTT. Protein: CASVGGAGSNSPLHF.

The chain uses TRBV27 and TRBJ2-3, with 10 bases matching TRBD2. Germline lookup yields CDR1 MNHEY and CDR2 SMNVEV (reference sequence). CDR3 length: 17 residues. V dropped 6 bases and J dropped 0; count of bases not matched to a gene: 9. This chain's CDR3 is CASRPIPGLASTDTQYF. DNA of the CDR3: TGTGCCAGCAGACCGATCCCGGGACTAGCGAGCACAGATACGCAGTATTTT.

The rearrangement links TRBV6-6 to TRBJ1-5, with D maybe TRBD1 (5 bases). The CDR3 totals 13 residues. V was clipped by 5 bases and J by 6 bases, with 11 bases between them. Germline V gene sequence: CDR1 MNHNY, CDR2 SVGAGI (reference sequence). This CDR3 reads CASSPRGVQPQHF. DNA of the CDR3: TGTGCCAGCAGTCCTAGGGGTGTTCAGCCCCAGCATTTT.

This clone occurred once. This rearrangement joins TRBV4-1 to TRBJ1-3, with 8 positions matching TRBD1. Unmatched junction bases numbered 2, after V lost 1 base and J lost 3 bases. The CDR3 covers 15 residues. The germline gives CDR1 MGHRA, CDR2 YSYEKL. CDR3 in amino acids: CASSQGTGHGNTIYF. CDR3 DNA sequence: TGCGCCAGCAGCCAAGGGACAGGGCATGGAAACACCATATATTTT.

The chain carries TRBV2 and TRBJ1-2, with a weak D call TRBD1 (6 bases). CDR1 SNHLY and CDR2 FYNNEI come from the germline V gene. The CDR3 totals 17 residues. V was pared by 0 bases and J by 4 bases, with 18 bases between. In DNA form, the CDR3 reads TGTGCCAGCAGTGAAGCGCGAGTGGCAGGGGTCGTCTATGGCTACACCTTC. Its protein product is CASSEARVAGVVYGYTF.

The chain recombines TRBV30 with TRBJ2-7; 13 nucleotides match TRBD2. Germline CDR1 is GTSNPN and CDR2 is SVGIG (reference sequence). The CDR3 covers 13 residues. The V and J ends lost 7 bases and 6 bases, in that order; junction bases with no gene match: 6. The CDR3 sequence is CAFRLAGGIEQYF. In nucleotides, the CDR3 is TGTGCCTTCAGACTAGCGGGAGGTATCGAGCAGTACTTC.

With respect to this clone: The identical CDR3 is also encoded by other nucleotide sequences in the sample. The V gene is TRBV4-1, the J gene TRBJ2-2; a weak D match, TRBD1 (5 bases). V lost 4 bases and J lost 6, with 6 bases in between. CDR1 MGHRA and CDR2 YSYEKL come from the germline V gene. The CDR3 extends over 12 amino acids. DNA of the CDR3: TGCGCCAGCAGCCGGGGCGCCGGGGAGCTGTTTTTT. Translation gives CASSRGAGELFF.

The rearrangement joins TRBV2 to TRBJ1-6; TRBD1 aligns across 8 bases. Germline CDR1 reads SNHLY; CDR2 reads FYNNEI. The V gene end was trimmed by 3 bases and the J gene end by 10 bases; junction bases not matched to a gene: 11. CDR3 length: 16 residues. CDR3 sequence reads: CASSDTATGVRSPLHF. The CDR3 DNA reads TGTGCCAGCAGTGATACGGCGACAGGGGTTCGATCACCCCTCCACTTT.